These 21 T cell receptor beta chains originate from one sample sequenced in a study of blood T cell repertoires in COVID-19. Generated by immunoSEQ multiplex PCR, the TCRdb table keeps only in-frame clones and is missing some. The table includes about 190,000 clones, about 81% detected once. Sequenced: peripheral blood. The origin of the receptors is a woman in her sixties with COVID-19, enrolled during active disease.

The gene calls are TRBV4-2 and TRBJ1-1; TRBD1 aligns across 7 bases. The CDR3 totals 17 residues. Germline CDR1 is LGHNA and CDR2 is YNFKEQ. Trimming cost V 1 base and J 5 bases; bases outside gene matches: 13. CDR3 loop: CASSQAQGDRLMTEAFF. In DNA, the CDR3 is TGTGCCAGCAGCCAAGCCCAAGGGGACAGACTAATGACTGAAGCTTTCTTT.

The chain links TRBV7-2 to TRBJ1-6; D gene ambiguous. The CDR3 spans 14 residues. Germline V CDR1 and CDR2: SGHTA, FQGNSA. The ends were cut back, 1 base at V and 5 bases at J, with 6 bases in the middle. CDR3 loop: CASSLDRNNSPLHF. CDR3 coding DNA: TGTGCCAGCAGCTTAGACAGAAATAATTCACCCCTCCACTTT. The full variable domain, in which reference TRBV7-2 and TRBJ1-6 provide the parts outside the CDR3, is GAGVSQSPSNKVTEKGKDVELRCDPISGHTALYWYRQSLGQGLEFLIYFQGNSAPDKSGLPSDRFSAERTGGSVSTLTIQRTQQEDSAVYLCASSLDRNNSPLHFGNGTRLTVT.

This chain links TRBV9 with TRBJ2-5; 12 bases are shared with TRBD2. The J segment lost 4 bases and the V segment lost 0 bases, leaving 4 bases of the junction unmatched. The CDR3 covers 16 residues. Germline V gives CDR1 SGDLS, CDR2 YYNGEE. The CDR3 DNA is TGTGCCAGCAGCGTAGCTAGCGGGAGGGCCGGAGAGACCCAGTACTTC. Its translation: CASSVASGRAGETQYF.

This chain joins TRBV2 and TRBJ1-1, with 7 bases that match TRBD1. The CDR3 contains 14 residues. Per the germline V gene, CDR1 is SNHLY and CDR2 is FYNNEI. Trimming cost V 6 bases and J 0 bases; bases outside gene matches: 4. The DNA of the CDR3 is TGTGCCAGCAGAATGGGACAGTTGAACACTGAAGCTTTCTTT. Its translation is CASRMGQLNTEAFF.

This clone was counted only a few times. J is TRBJ1-1 and V is TRBV18, with a weak D call TRBD1 (6 bases). The germline gives CDR1 KGHSH, CDR2 LQKENI. This CDR3 comprises 12 residues. Trimming left V 6 bases short and J 5 bases short, with 10 bases between. CDR3 nucleotide sequence: TGTGCCAGCTCCCGGACAGCTACTGAAGCTTTCTTT. Translating it yields CASSRTATEAFF.

V is TRBV6-5 and J is TRBJ1-5, with D tentatively TRBD1 (6 bases). From germline, CDR1 is MNHEY and CDR2 SVGAGI. The CDR3 contains 14 residues. V gave up 4 bases and J gave up 3 bases, with 10 bases separating them. CDR3 protein: CASSSGQYNQPQHF. CDR3 in DNA: TGTGCCAGCAGTTCAGGACAGTACAATCAGCCCCAGCATTTT.

The CDR3 coding sequence is TGTGCCAGTAGTATAGGACTAGCGGGAGTCCGGGAGACCCAGTACTTC. As protein: CASSIGLAGVRETQYF. The rearrangement links TRBV19 to TRBJ2-5; 12 bases are shared with TRBD2. The CDR3 length is 16 residues. The junction had 5 bases not matched to a gene; V was cut back by 1 base and J by 5 bases. Germline V gene data show CDR1 as LNHDA and CDR2 as SQIVND (reference sequence).

This chain links TRBV18 with TRBJ1-1, with D possibly being TRBD1 (5 bases). This CDR3 is built from 14 residues. The germline V gene has CDR1 KGHSH and CDR2 LQKENI. Trimming cost V 4 bases and J 2 bases, with 11 bases left between them. CDR3 loop: CASSLTESNTEAFF. The CDR3 DNA sequence: TGTGCCAGCTCACTGACAGAGAGTAACACTGAAGCTTTCTTT.

The chain is built from TRBV2 and TRBJ2-6; TRBD2 is a possible D gene (5 bases). The CDR3 sequence is 18 residues long. V was cut by 2 bases and J by 0 bases, with 14 bases left in between. In germline, CDR1 is SNHLY, CDR2 FYNNEI. As DNA, the CDR3 is TGTGCCAGCAGTGAACTCAGGTCGGGAAGCTCTGGGGCCAACGTCCTGACTTTC. It specifies CASSELRSGSSGANVLTF.

The chain couples TRBV7-3 to TRBJ2-3, with 9 bases lining up with TRBD1. The CDR3 is 14 amino acids. With V trimmed by 5 bases and J by 3 bases, 3 bases remained unmatched. Germline assignment: CDR1 SGHTA and CDR2 FQGTGA. The CDR3 sequence is CASSAGTGTDTQYF. The CDR3 region has the DNA TGTGCCAGCAGCGCCGGGACAGGGACAGATACGCAGTATTTT.

This clone was seen many times. This chain links TRBV5-4 with TRBJ1-3; 7 bases match TRBD1. The CDR3 loop spans 17 amino acids. Trimming took 0 bases from V and 2 from J; bases not matched to a gene: 8. CDR1 and CDR2 from the germline V gene are SGHNT and YYREEE (reference sequence). CDR3: CASSLAGGTATGNTIYF. CDR3 nucleotide sequence: TGTGCCAGCAGCTTGGCCGGAGGGACAGCAACTGGAAACACCATATATTTT.

The V call is TRBV5-6, the J call TRBJ1-6; TRBD1 is a possible D gene (5 bases). The CDR3 has 15 amino acids. The V gene lost 1 base and the J gene lost 10 bases, with 15 bases spanning the gap. Germline V gene sequence: CDR1 SGHDT, CDR2 YYEEEE. The CDR3 bases are TGTGCCAGCAGCTTGTCTGGCAGGGTGGGATCACCCCTCCACTTT. As protein: CASSLSGRVGSPLHF.

V and J are TRBV28 and TRBJ2-7; D unresolved. V gave up 1 base and J gave up 1 base, with 5 bases separating them. The CDR3 extends over 13 amino acids. Germline assignment: CDR1 MDHEN and CDR2 SYDVKM. The DNA for the CDR3 is TGTGCCAGCAGTTTATTCCCTTCCTACGAGCAGTACTTC. Amino acid sequence: CASSLFPSYEQYF.

This clone was seen only once. V is TRBV18 and J is TRBJ1-1, with TRBD1 matching over 9 bases. Germline CDR1 and CDR2: KGHSH and LQKENI. The CDR3 totals 16 residues. The junction had 8 bases not matched to a gene; V was cut back by 6 bases and J by 0 bases. CDR3 protein: CASSQTGGFMNTEAFF. The CDR3 coding sequence is TGTGCCAGCTCCCAGACAGGGGGTTTCATGAACACTGAAGCTTTCTTT. The whole variable domain, filled in from reference TRBV18 and TRBJ1-1, reads NAGVMQNPRHLVRRRGQEARLRCSPMKGHSHVYWYRQLPEEGLKFMVYLQKENIIDESGMPKERFSAEFPKEGPSILRIQQVVRGDSAAYFCASSQTGGFMNTEAFFGQGTRLTVV.

The rearrangement links TRBV6-5 to TRBJ1-2; D possibly corresponds to TRBD1 (6 bases). Germline assignment: CDR1 MNHEY and CDR2 SVGAGI. V gave up 7 bases and J gave up 6 bases, with 18 bases separating them. The CDR3 extends over 14 amino acids. The CDR3: CASTHAGGADGYTF. CDR3 nucleotide sequence: TGTGCCAGCACCCACGCGGGGGGCGCAGATGGCTACACCTTC.

The J gene is TRBJ1-1, the V gene TRBV3-1 (or the pseudogene TRBV3-2); possible D gene TRBD1, 5 bases. Trimming removed 5 bases at V and 5 bases at J, with 15 bases between. The germline CDR1 and CDR2 sequences are LGHDT and YNNKEL (reference sequence). This CDR3 has 14 residues. The CDR3 nucleotides are TGTGCCAGCAGCTTGAGCGGGGGAGGGACTGAAGCTTTCTTT. Protein sequence: CASSLSGGGTEAFF.

The count of this clone is one. The chain has TRBV7-2 and TRBJ2-3; perhaps TRBD2 as D (7 bases). The CDR3 length is 13 residues. CDR1 and CDR2 (germline): SGHTA, FQGNSA. The V end lost 4 bases, the J end lost 6 bases, and 11 bases lay between the germline ends. CDR3 sequence: CASSWGRGDTQYF. CDR3 bases: TGTGCCAGCAGCTGGGGGAGGGGGGATACGCAGTATTTT.

The V call is TRBV21-1, the J call TRBJ2-1; the table's D call, TRBD2, was not checked against the DNA. TRBV21-1 is shown as a pseudogene. The CDR3 spans 15 residues. In nucleotides, the CDR3 is TGTGCCAGCAGCTCCCCTAGCGGGAGGAGGAATGAGCAGTTCTTC. It is translated as CASSSPSGRRNEQFF.

The chain joins TRBV29-1 to TRBJ2-6; no clear D gene. The length of the CDR3 is 12 residues. V lost 7 bases and J 0 bases, leaving 4 bases between the germline ends. Germline lookup yields CDR1 SQVTM and CDR2 ANQGSEA. The CDR3 loop reads CSAYSGANVLTF. In DNA, the CDR3 is TGCAGCGCATACTCTGGGGCCAACGTCCTGACTTTC.

The gene calls are TRBV5-5 and TRBJ1-2, with 7 bases that match TRBD1. CDR3 length: 15 residues. Trimming removed 6 bases from V and 0 bases from J; junction bases left unmatched: 8. Germline CDR1 is SGHKS and CDR2 is YYEKEE (reference sequence). The CDR3 nucleotides read TGTGCCAGCAAACTCGACAGGGCGACTAACTATGGCTACACCTTC. Translating gives CASKLDRATNYGYTF. Using reference TRBV5-5 and TRBJ1-2 for the parts outside the CDR3, the full variable domain is DAGVTQSPTHLIKTRGQQVTLRCSPISGHKSVSWYQQVLGQGPQFIFQYYEKEERGRGNFPDRFSARQFPNYSSELNVNALLLGDSALYLCASKLDRATNYGYTFGSGTRLTVV.

The rearrangement uses TRBV5-1 and TRBJ2-1; 7 positions agree with TRBD2. This CDR3 is 16 amino acids long. Germline CDR1 SGHRS, CDR2 YFSETQ. With V trimmed by 1 base and J by 2 bases, 6 bases remained unmatched. The CDR3 spells CASSLIPGTTYNEQFF. The CDR3 DNA follows: TGCGCCAGCAGCTTGATACCTGGGACTACCTACAATGAGCAGTTCTTC.